Described below is a single TCR beta chain sequence and its context. It lacks a known antigen. Qualities for individual bases were not recorded, and no much larger clone is one base off. TCR CDR3 regions were amplified from genomic DNA by multiplex PCR using the deep immunoSEQ assay. Extracted genomic DNA from each cell subset was distributed evenly across all wells of several immunoSEQ 96-well plates, and each plate was treated as a replicate. Each replicate PCR for unsorted PBMC received roughly 290 ng genomic DNA, equal to approximately 30,000 T cell genomes. Unsorted PBMC genomic DNA was sequenced across ten immunoSEQ deep assay plates. Purified libraries were measured with a Qubit 3.0 fluorometer, size-checked on a Bioanalyzer 2100, and measured again with the KAPA Library Quantification kit. Each immunoSEQ 96-well plate was sequenced on its own single-read 150-cycle Illumina NextSeq 550 flow cell. The original pipeline was this. Because the immunoSEQ output held only junctional sequences and lacked quality scores, the filtering could not match the filtering applied to full-length reads. To assign V/J genes and CDR3, sequences were annotated against IMGT germline references using PyIR, a Python wrapper for IgBLAST v1.9. Reads were removed for weak V/J assignments (E-value above 1e-6), missing CDR3, stop codons, out-of-frame junctions, or ambiguous translated residues. A V3J clonotype was defined by an identical inferred V gene, J gene, and CDR3 amino acid sequence. Percentage overlap between repertoires was computed as shared unique clonotypes divided by the size of the smaller repertoire. Repertoire richness was assessed with RTK rarefaction, the Chao1 estimator, and Recon v2.1 estimates of unobserved clonotypes. The clones in this table, taken by TCRdb from immuneACCESS, are in-frame only. Not every clone is retained; where verified, under half of the shortfall comes from an unresolved V gene, and the cause of the rest is unknown. V, J and clone size derive from that table, while D and trimming were established from the DNA sequence. The sample yields more than 450,000 clones; 79% were counted once. The ten largest account for over 10% of the sample.

Donors were healthy HIV-negative adults with no recently reported acute infections or vaccinations. All donors were Caucasian adults living in Nashville, Tennessee, USA. For unsorted samples, tens of millions of PBMCs were counted and genomic DNA was extracted with the QIAamp DNA Blood Mini kit. Blood was obtained by leukapheresis, after which PBMCs were separated by Ficoll-Histopaque density gradient centrifugation and cryopreserved in liquid nitrogen vapor phase. The data stem from a study of shared clonotypes between healthy human individuals (dated by TCRdb to about 2020). With regard to the full study: The cohort included a few men and two women between 18 and 49 years of age. Each donor's leukapheresis produced roughly between roughly 0.94 and 9.5 billion PBMCs. To increase sequencing depth and limit assay-specific biases, TCR repertoire library preparation and sequencing were carried out by different laboratories using diverse techniques. To estimate repertoire size and how much clonotype sharing occurs between individuals, the study deeply sequenced the blood TCR repertoires of a handful of healthy adults. Broad study findings and their caveats: Sampling was restricted to blood, and TCR repertoires in tissues likely differ from the TCR repertoires found in blood. Because the study included a small number of donors, the genetic and exposure-history diversity represented was limited. Based on pairwise subsampling, the degree of clonotype sharing among donors was expected to be affected by sequencing depth.

Via the germline V gene, CDR1 is SGHTA and CDR2 FQGNSA. The CDR3 numbers 17 residues from cysteine through phenylalanine. Only CDR3 DNA remains: 51 bases, in frame from the first base. Trimming costs V 1 base and J 0 bases, and their ends lie 15 bases apart. Sequencing was carried out using PBMCs. The TCR was taken from a woman aged 40 to 50 in good health. Some clones in this sample may be carry-over from other donors' samples. The rearranged segments are TRBV7-2 and TRBJ1-2; 6 matching bases give a weak D call of TRBD1. In nucleotide form, the sequence is TGTGCCAGCAGCTTAGAAGGGGGGGGCAGGGCTAACTATGGCTACACCTTC. This encodes CASSLEGGGRANYGYTF. The CDR3, completed at both ends by the reference TRBV7-2 and TRBJ1-2 genes, gives the full variable domain GAGVSQSPSNKVTEKGKDVELRCDPISGHTALYWYRQSLGQGLEFLIYFQGNSAPDKSGLPSDRFSAERTGGSVSTLTIQRTQQEDSAVYLCASSLEGGGRANYGYTFGSGTRLTVV.